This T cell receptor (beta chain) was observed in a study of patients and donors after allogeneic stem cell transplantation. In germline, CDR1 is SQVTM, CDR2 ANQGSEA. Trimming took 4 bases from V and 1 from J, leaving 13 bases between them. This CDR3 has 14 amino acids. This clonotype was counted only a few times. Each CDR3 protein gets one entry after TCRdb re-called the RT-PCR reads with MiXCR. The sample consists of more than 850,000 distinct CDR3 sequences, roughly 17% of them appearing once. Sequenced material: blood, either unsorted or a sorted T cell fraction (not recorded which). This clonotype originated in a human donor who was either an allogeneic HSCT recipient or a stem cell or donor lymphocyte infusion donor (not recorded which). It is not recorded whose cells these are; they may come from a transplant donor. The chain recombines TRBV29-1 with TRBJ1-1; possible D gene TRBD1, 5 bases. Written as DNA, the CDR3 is TGCAGCGTTGGAAGGGGTCAGGCGAACACTGAAGCTTTCTTT. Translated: CSVGRGQANTEAFF.